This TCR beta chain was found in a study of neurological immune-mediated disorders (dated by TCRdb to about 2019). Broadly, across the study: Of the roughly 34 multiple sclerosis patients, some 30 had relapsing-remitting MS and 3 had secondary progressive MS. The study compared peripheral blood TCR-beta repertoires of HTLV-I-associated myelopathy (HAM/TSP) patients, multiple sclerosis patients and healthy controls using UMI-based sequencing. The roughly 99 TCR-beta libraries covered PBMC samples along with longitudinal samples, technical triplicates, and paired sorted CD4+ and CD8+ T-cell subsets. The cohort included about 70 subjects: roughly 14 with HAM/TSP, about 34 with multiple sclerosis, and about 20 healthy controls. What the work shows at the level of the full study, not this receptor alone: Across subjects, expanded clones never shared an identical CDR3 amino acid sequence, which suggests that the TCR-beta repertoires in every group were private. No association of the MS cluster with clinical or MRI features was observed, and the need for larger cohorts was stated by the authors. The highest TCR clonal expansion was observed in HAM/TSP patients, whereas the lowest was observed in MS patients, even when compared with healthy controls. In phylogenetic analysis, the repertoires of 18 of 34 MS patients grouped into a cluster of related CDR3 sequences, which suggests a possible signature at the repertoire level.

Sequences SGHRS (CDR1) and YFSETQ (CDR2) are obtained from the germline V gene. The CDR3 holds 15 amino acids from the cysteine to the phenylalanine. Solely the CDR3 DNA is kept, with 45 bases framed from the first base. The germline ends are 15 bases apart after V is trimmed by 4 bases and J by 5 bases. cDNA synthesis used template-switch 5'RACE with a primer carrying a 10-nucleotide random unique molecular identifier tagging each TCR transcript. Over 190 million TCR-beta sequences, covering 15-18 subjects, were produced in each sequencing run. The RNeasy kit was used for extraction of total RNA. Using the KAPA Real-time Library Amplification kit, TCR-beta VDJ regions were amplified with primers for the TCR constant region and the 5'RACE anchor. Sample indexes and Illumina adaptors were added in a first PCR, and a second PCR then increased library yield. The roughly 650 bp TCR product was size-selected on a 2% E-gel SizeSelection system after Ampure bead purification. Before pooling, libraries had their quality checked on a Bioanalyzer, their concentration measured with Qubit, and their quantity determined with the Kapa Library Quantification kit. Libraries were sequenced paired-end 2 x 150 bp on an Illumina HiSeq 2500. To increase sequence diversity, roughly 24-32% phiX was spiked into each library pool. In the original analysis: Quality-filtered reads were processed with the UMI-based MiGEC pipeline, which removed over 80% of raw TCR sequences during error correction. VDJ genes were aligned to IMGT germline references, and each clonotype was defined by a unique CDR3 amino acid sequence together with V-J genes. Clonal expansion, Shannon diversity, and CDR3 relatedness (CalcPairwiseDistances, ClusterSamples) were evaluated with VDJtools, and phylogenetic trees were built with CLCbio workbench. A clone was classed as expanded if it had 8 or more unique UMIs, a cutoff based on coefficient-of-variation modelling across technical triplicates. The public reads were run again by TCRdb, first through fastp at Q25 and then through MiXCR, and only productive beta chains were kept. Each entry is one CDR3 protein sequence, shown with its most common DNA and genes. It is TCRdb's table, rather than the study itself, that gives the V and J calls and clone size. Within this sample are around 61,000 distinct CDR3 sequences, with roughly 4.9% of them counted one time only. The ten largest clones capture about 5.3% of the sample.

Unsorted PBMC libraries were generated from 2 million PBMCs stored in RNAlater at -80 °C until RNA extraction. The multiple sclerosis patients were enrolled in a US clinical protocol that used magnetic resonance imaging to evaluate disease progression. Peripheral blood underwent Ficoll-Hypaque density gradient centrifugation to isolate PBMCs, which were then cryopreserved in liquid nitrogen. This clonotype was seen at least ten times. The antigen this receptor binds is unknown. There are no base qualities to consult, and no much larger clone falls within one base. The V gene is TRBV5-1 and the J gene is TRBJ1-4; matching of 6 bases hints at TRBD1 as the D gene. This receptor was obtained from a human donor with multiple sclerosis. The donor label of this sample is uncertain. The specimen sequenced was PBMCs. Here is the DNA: TGCGCCAGCAGCACCTCAGGGGCCGAAAATGAAAAACTGTTTTTT. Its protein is CASSTSGAENEKLFF.